Reported below is one T cell receptor (beta chain). The source of the sample is a study of a mutant IDH1 vaccine in newly diagnosed glioma. Indicated time point: baseline, week 1 (first vaccination visit). Treatment given: pre-vaccination baseline after standard-of-care therapy. Germline lookup yields CDR1 SGHRS and CDR2 YFSETQ. The CDR3 is made up of 12 amino acids. Trimming removed 5 bases at V and 3 bases at J, with 5 bases between. The repertoire was sequenced with immunoSEQ multiplex PCR; TCRdb's copy has only in-frame clones and lacks some. The repertoire holds 65,000 to 70,000 clones, with over 70% as singletons.

The V call is TRBV5-1, the J call TRBJ2-2, with D unresolved. The TCR originated in a woman aged 18-30 years with glioma. Some clones in this sample may be carry-over from other donors' samples. The material sequenced was peripheral blood mononuclear cells (PBMCs), taken from a glioma patient treated with radiotherapy, temozolomide or both. CDR3 sequence: CASSLDTGELFF. The CDR3 DNA follows: TGCGCCAGCAGTTTAGACACCGGGGAGCTGTTTTTT.